The T cell receptor beta chain under discussion was sequenced for a study of cytomegalovirus exposure and HLA in healthy donors. Whole-study results and caveats: It is likely that the observed cluster of highly shared sequence variants was a sequencing artifact. At a 0.05 false discovery rate, a later analysis found approximately 17,000 TCR beta sequences to be associated with HLA alleles. Analyses of presence/absence relied on an assumption of roughly uniform sequencing depth across donors. With later analysis, a missense DCLRE1C variant became linked to TCR beta V- and J-gene trimming.

Trimming pared 2 bases from V and 0 bases from J, leaving 12 bases between. The CDR3 is 16 amino acids. Germline V gene lookup returns CDR1 SGDLS and CDR2 YYNGEE. As to this clone: What it binds is unknown.

The PCR was carried out with 60 Vbeta primers and 13 Jbeta primers. Sequenced by immunoSEQ multiplex PCR; TCRdb stores in-frame clones only, minus some. The table lists around 130,000 clones, roughly 78% of them singletons. The clonotype comes from a male donor in good health and CMV-seronegative. The chain combines TRBV9 with TRBJ1-3, with a possible D match to TRBD1 (6 bases). The material sequenced was PBMCs. CDR3 residues: CASSVDRTLSGNTIYF. The CDR3 DNA reads TGTGCCAGCAGCGTCGACAGGACCCTCTCTGGAAACACCATATATTTT. Variable domain in full (rest from reference TRBV9 and TRBJ1-3): DSGVTQTPKHLITATGQRVTLRCSPRSGDLSVYWYQQSLDQGLQFLIQYYNGEERAKGNILERFSAQQFPDLHSELNLSSLELGDSALYFCASSVDRTLSGNTIYFGEGSWLTVV.